Listed below are T cell receptor beta chains from one sample, sequenced in a study of response to subunit inactivated influenza vaccine. MiXCR was run by TCRdb on the RT-PCR reads, yielding one entry per CDR3 protein. The sample gives 530,000 or so distinct CDR3 sequences, 10% to 15% of which show up once; roughly 10% is in the top ten. This specimen consisted of PBMCs from blood, obtained on the day of vaccination. Receptors originate from a man in his forties or fifties who received an inactivated influenza vaccine. Both conserved end residues are part of each CDR3. Each record gives: V gene, D gene, clone size, J gene, CDR3 protein, CDR3 DNA. D genes are given only for firm matches. Rows give clone size only sometimes, using once, few, many, or a class for an expanded clone.

TRBV13	TRBD2	few	TRBJ2-1	CASSPMLAGGSYNEQFF	TGTGCCAGCAGCCCAATGTTAGCGGGAGGGTCCTACAATGAGCAGTTCTTC
TRBV29-1	TRBD1	-	TRBJ1-4	CSVGQGANEKLFF	TGCAGCGTTGGACAGGGAGCTAATGAAAAACTGTTTTTT
TRBV3-1	-	-	TRBJ2-1	CASSQEKGRWSNEQFF	TGTGCCAGCAGCCAAGAGAAGGGGAGATGGAGCAATGAGCAGTTCTTC
TRBV6-2/TRBV6-3	TRBD1	many	TRBJ2-1	CASSPDRGNEQFF	TGTGCCAGCAGTCCGGACAGGGGCAATGAGCAGTTCTTC
TRBV10-2	TRBD1	few	TRBJ2-3	CASSDLPGQPTDTQYF	TGCGCCAGCAGTGACTTACCGGGACAGCCCACAGATACGCAGTATTTT
TRBV14	-	-	TRBJ2-1	CASSQDLGGRQFF	TGTGCCAGCAGCCAAGATTTGGGGGGCAGGCAGTTCTTC
TRBV5-8	-	few	TRBJ2-7	CASSSLEGWSYEQYF	TGTGCCAGCAGTTCTCTAGAAGGCTGGAGCTACGAGCAGTACTTC
TRBV15	TRBD2	few	TRBJ2-7	CATSRDGTKTYEQYF	TGTGCCACCAGCAGAGATGGGACTAAGACTTACGAGCAGTACTTC
TRBV7-6	TRBD2	-	TRBJ2-1	CASSPSGTSSNEQFF	TGTGCCAGCAGCCCCTCCGGGACTAGCAGCAATGAGCAGTTCTTC
TRBV24-1	TRBD1	many	TRBJ2-3	CATSGQGARTDTQYF	TGTGCCACCAGTGGACAGGGGGCTCGGACAGATACGCAGTATTTT
TRBV4-1	TRBD1	many	TRBJ2-3	CASSQGQGGPDTQYF	TGCGCCAGCAGCCAAGGACAGGGGGGCCCAGATACGCAGTATTTT
TRBV27	TRBD2	few	TRBJ2-7	CASSAGLAGFFSYEQYF	TGTGCCAGCAGCGCGGGACTAGCGGGATTTTTCTCCTACGAGCAGTACTTC
TRBV6-2/TRBV6-3	-	many	TRBJ2-2	CASRRTGNTGELFF	TGTGCCAGCAGGAGGACGGGGAACACCGGGGAGCTGTTTTTT
TRBV24-1	-	-	TRBJ2-7	CATSEPQRTETYEQYF	TGTGCCACCAGTGAGCCACAAAGGACGGAAACCTACGAGCAGTACTTC
TRBV2	TRBD1	many	TRBJ2-2	CASRRDRGGTGELFF	TGTGCCAGCAGAAGGGACAGGGGGGGCACCGGGGAGCTGTTTTTT
TRBV29-1	-	few	TRBJ2-5	CSVEGGALSAHF	TGCAGCGTTGAAGGTGGCGCATTGTCTGCGCACTTC
TRBV7-3	-	-	TRBJ2-1	CASSHSGNSYNEQFF	TGTGCCAGCAGCCATAGCGGAAACTCCTACAATGAGCAGTTCTTC
TRBV29-1	-	few	TRBJ2-7	CSVALRQVDEQYF	TGCAGCGTTGCGTTGCGTCAGGTAGACGAGCAGTACTTC
TRBV5-1	TRBD2	-	TRBJ2-1	CASRLTSGRALEQFF	TGCGCCAGCAGGTTGACTAGCGGGAGGGCCCTTGAGCAGTTCTTC
TRBV7-8	-	-	TRBJ2-2	CASRDSVGTGELFF	TGTGCCAGCAGAGACAGCGTCGGCACCGGGGAGCTGTTTTTT
TRBV10-3	TRBD1	-	TRBJ2-1	CAISATGGPYNEQFF	TGTGCCATCAGTGCTACAGGGGGCCCCTACAATGAGCAGTTCTTC
TRBV28	-	many	TRBJ1-5	CASSPGGFYNQPQHF	TGTGCCAGCAGTCCGGGGGGTTTTTATAATCAGCCCCAGCATTTT
TRBV20-1	-	-	TRBJ2-1	CSASSRSEQFF	TGCAGTGCTAGCAGCCGCAGTGAGCAGTTCTTC
TRBV15	-	many	TRBJ2-5	CATSRSRNQETQYF	TGTGCCACCAGCAGGAGCCGGAACCAAGAGACCCAGTACTTC
TRBV7-9	-	few	TRBJ2-7	CASSSPIRSYEQYF	TGTGCCAGCAGCTCGCCCATCAGGAGCTACGAGCAGTACTTC
TRBV6-4	-	few	TRBJ2-7	CASRSGRYEQYF	TGTGCCAGCAGATCAGGGAGGTACGAGCAGTACTTC
TRBV7-2	TRBD1	few	TRBJ2-7	CASSDGQGGTYEQYF	TGTGCCAGCAGCGATGGACAGGGAGGAACCTACGAGCAGTACTTC
TRBV6-6	-	-	TRBJ2-7	CASSYATEYEQYF	TGTGCCAGCAGTTACGCGACGGAGTACGAGCAGTACTTC
TRBV6-2/TRBV6-3	TRBD1	few	TRBJ1-1	CASSITGGWTEAFF	TGTGCCAGCAGCATAACAGGGGGGTGGACTGAAGCTTTCTTT
TRBV15	-	-	TRBJ1-1	CATSSPPNTEAFF	TGTGCCACCAGCAGCCCCCCGAACACTGAAGCTTTCTTT
TRBV11-2	-	many	TRBJ2-1	CASSSGRVYNEQFF	TGTGCCAGCAGCTCAGGACGTGTCTACAATGAGCAGTTCTTC
TRBV20-1	-	few	TRBJ2-1	CSASEGGLYNEQFF	TGCAGTGCTAGTGAGGGGGGCCTCTACAATGAGCAGTTCTTC